A selection of T cell receptor beta chains follows, all from one sample in a study of T cell responses to AZD1222 COVID-19 vaccine. Produced via immunoSEQ multiplex PCR; TCRdb's table is partial and in-frame only. The table has 100,000 to 140,000 clones, about 85% seen once. The sequences come from peripheral blood, collected 28 days after the second AZD1222 dose. These receptors were collected from an adult who received the AZD1222 COVID-19 vaccine. Each CDR3 is given with its conserved first and last residue. The order of the fields is D gene, J gene, clone size, V gene, CDR3 DNA, CDR3 protein. The D gene is left open where the match is weak. Clone size is stated in some rows and not others, as once, few, many or a class when expanded.

NA,TRBJ1-5,NA,TRBV21-1,TGTGCCAGCAGCAAAGGAGAAGAATCCAATCAGCCCCAGCATTTT,CASSKGEESNQPQHF
NA,TRBJ1-6,NA,TRBV6-5,TGTGCCAGCAGTTACTCGACGCAGCCTCCTAATTCACCCCTCCACTTT,CASSYSTQPPNSPLHF
TRBD1,TRBJ1-1,NA,TRBV19,TGTGCCAGTAGTTCGGACAGGGCTTATAGGGCCACTGAAGCTTTCTTT,CASSSDRAYRATEAFF
NA,TRBJ1-4,NA,TRBV5-1,TGCGCCAGCAGCTTGAGGGCAACTAATGAAAAACTGTTTTTT,CASSLRATNEKLFF
NA,TRBJ2-7,NA,TRBV7-9,TGTGCCAGCAGCGCTAGGGGAGCGCCAGGCGAGTACGAGCAGTACTTC,CASSARGAPGEYEQYF
TRBD1,TRBJ1-6,NA,TRBV10-3,TGTGCCACTCGCCAGGCCCGGGACAGGGGACCAAATAATTCACCCCTCCACTTT,CATRQARDRGPNNSPLHF
NA,TRBJ2-3,NA,TRBV3-1/TRBV3-2,TGTGCCAGCAGCCAGGAGAGGGGGATCGTAGATACGCAGTATTTT,CASSQERGIVDTQYF
NA,TRBJ1-4,NA,TRBV7-6,TGTGCCAGCAGCTTAGGACCCTTTGCCTTTGAAAAACTGTTTTTT,CASSLGPFAFEKLFF
NA,TRBJ1-4,NA,TRBV18,TGTGCCAGCTCACCACCTGCCGCCGGGGAGGGAAAACTGTTTTTT,CASSPPAAGEGKLFF
TRBD1,TRBJ2-3,NA,TRBV5-5,TGTGCCAGCAGCTCATCGACAGGGGCGAGTTGTTTT,CASSSSTGASCF
NA,TRBJ1-1,NA,TRBV7-9,TGTGCCAGCAGCCTCACTACGATGAACACTGAAGCTTTCTTT,CASSLTTMNTEAFF
NA,TRBJ2-2,NA,TRBV6-2/TRBV6-3,TGTGCCAGCAGTTTCATCGGTACAGGGACCGGGGAGCTGTTTTTT,CASSFIGTGTGELFF
NA,TRBJ1-1,NA,TRBV6-5,TGTGCCAGCAGTTACACGGCTGGGGGTGAAGCTTTCTTT,CASSYTAGGEAFF
TRBD1,TRBJ2-3,NA,TRBV4-3,TGCGCCAGCAGCCATCCTGCCGGGACAGGGGGCGAAGATACGCAGTATTTT,CASSHPAGTGGEDTQYF
TRBD2,TRBJ2-7,NA,TRBV2,TGTGCCAGCAGAGGTCCCTCGGGGGGGGTAAGCGGCTCCTACGAGCAGTACTTC,CASRGPSGGVSGSYEQYF
TRBD1,TRBJ2-5,once,TRBV19,TGTGCCAGTAGTAAGACAGGGTTGAGGGAGACCCAGTACTTC,CASSKTGLRETQYF
TRBD2,TRBJ2-4,NA,TRBV19,TGTGCCAGTACCCTGACTAGCGGGGGCGCCCGGGACATTCAGTACTTC,CASTLTSGGARDIQYF
NA,TRBJ2-5,NA,TRBV18,TGTGCCAGCTCAACACAGGGCCGGGAGACCCAGTACTTC,CASSTQGRETQYF
TRBD1,TRBJ1-2,NA,TRBV7-2,TGTGCCAGCAGCCCAGACAGGGTACGGTATGGCTACACCTTC,CASSPDRVRYGYTF
NA,TRBJ2-7,NA,TRBV12-3/TRBV12-4,TGTGCCAGCAGTTTAACCCGGGACTTTCAGTACTTC,CASSLTRDFQYF
TRBD1,TRBJ1-1,NA,TRBV5-4,TGTGCCAGCAGCACCACAGGACAGGGGATGAACACTGAAGCTTTCTTT,CASSTTGQGMNTEAFF
TRBD2,TRBJ2-2,NA,TRBV2,TGTGCCAGCAGCCCTAGAAGCGGGGGGGCCGCGGAGCTGTTTTTT,CASSPRSGGAAELFF
NA,TRBJ1-3,NA,TRBV7-2,TGTGCCAGCAGCTTACACCAGGACAGCTCTGGAAACACCATATATTTT,CASSLHQDSSGNTIYF
TRBD2,TRBJ2-3,NA,TRBV27,TGTGCCAGCAGTTCCTTAGCGGGGGGCCTAACAGATACGCAGTATTTT,CASSSLAGGLTDTQYF
NA,TRBJ1-4,NA,TRBV10-2,TGCGCCAGCACCTTGGGGGGAACTAATGAAAAACTGTTTTTT,CASTLGGTNEKLFF
NA,TRBJ1-1,NA,TRBV2,TGTGCCAGCAGCTATCGACCCGAGGTAGCTTTCTTT,CASSYRPEVAFF
NA,TRBJ1-6,NA,TRBV19,TGTGCCAGTAGTTACTCCGATTCACCCCTCCACTTT,CASSYSDSPLHF
NA,TRBJ2-7,once,TRBV4-3,TGCGCCAGCAGCCAAGATACCTTCACCTACGAGCAGTACTTC,CASSQDTFTYEQYF
TRBD2,TRBJ2-3,NA,TRBV10-3,TGTGCCATCAGTGGAGCCCGACGGAGCGGGGGACTCACAGATACGCAGTATTTT,CAISGARRSGGLTDTQYF
NA,TRBJ1-3,NA,TRBV7-8,TGTGCCAGCAGCTCCAATATATTCTCTGGAAACACCATATATTTT,CASSSNIFSGNTIYF
TRBD1,TRBJ2-7,once,TRBV6-1,TGTGCCAGCAGTGACGAGACAGGGGGCGGTTACGAGCAGTACTTC,CASSDETGGGYEQYF
NA,TRBJ1-1,NA,TRBV6-5,TGTGCCAGCAGTTACGGGCGGGGGCGAACTGAAGCTTTCTTT,CASSYGRGRTEAFF
NA,TRBJ1-6,NA,TRBV6-5,TGTGCCAGCAGTTACTCGAGAGGTTCACCCCTCCACTTT,CASSYSRGSPLHF
TRBD2,TRBJ2-5,NA,TRBV5-4,TGTGCCAGCAGCTCCGTAGCGGGACAAGAGACCCAGTACTTC,CASSSVAGQETQYF
TRBD1,TRBJ1-6,NA,TRBV27,TGTGCCAGCAGCGTCCGTGGGACAGGGGGGAATTCACCCCTCCACTTT,CASSVRGTGGNSPLHF
TRBD1,TRBJ1-2,NA,TRBV9,TGTGCCAGCAGCGAACGCCAGGGGGGTTATGGCTACACCTTC,CASSERQGGYGYTF
NA,TRBJ1-1,NA,TRBV29-1,TGCACCGTGAGGAGGGGATGGAACACTGAAGCTTTCTTT,CTVRRGWNTEAFF
TRBD2,TRBJ2-3,NA,TRBV11-3,TGTGCCAGCAGCCGGGACCCGGGGGGAGATACGCAGTATTTT,CASSRDPGGDTQYF
NA,TRBJ2-7,NA,TRBV6-6,TGTGCCAGCAGTTACGCCAGAAGAGGCTACGAGCAGTACTTC,CASSYARRGYEQYF